This T cell receptor (beta chain) appears in the sequencing data of a study of CD8+ T cells in alopecia areata. cDNA reverse transcribed from extracted RNA served as the sequencing template. TCRdb's copy holds only in-frame clones and misses some; the assay was immunoSEQ multiplex PCR. The repertoire holds 50,000 to 80,000 clones, with about 40% as singletons. General study findings and limits: An increase in clonality over normal scalp was evident in lesional scalp, especially alopecia totalis/universalis.

The CDR3 is 15 amino acids. CDR1 is SGHVS and CDR2 is FQNEAQ in the germline V gene. V was clipped by 2 bases and J by 4 bases, with 12 bases between them. Comment on this clone: What it binds is not known.

Lesional scalp tissue (obtained by punch biopsy) and peripheral blood were collected from alopecia areata patients. PBMCs, the starting material, were the source of sorted CD4+ and CD8+ T cells. The sample comprised NKG2D-low CD8+ T cells sorted from blood. This receptor was identified in a human donor with alopecia areata. The J gene is TRBJ2-1, the V gene TRBV7-8; D might be TRBD2 (6 bases). CDR3 residues: CASSLLLAQYNEQFF. The CDR3 DNA reads TGTGCCAGCAGCTTACTGCTAGCGCAGTACAATGAGCAGTTCTTC.